The 5 T cell receptor beta chains reported below all come from one sample, sequenced in a study of Graves' ophthalmopathy and Graves' hyperthyroidism. Amplifying from RNA transcripts, the study obtained TCR beta CDR3 regions. The library came from an HTBI-primed first-round RT-PCR and a second-round multiplex PCR. A single record per CDR3 protein comes from TCRdb applying MiXCR to the multiplex PCR reads. The sample has about 400,000 distinct CDR3 sequences, about 16% seen once; the top ten hold 1.6%. Material: peripheral blood. The receptors were sampled from a woman aged 18 to 35 with Graves' ophthalmopathy.

This chain links TRBV28 with TRBJ1-1, with unresolved D. V lost 7 bases, J lost 5 bases, and 8 bases lay in between. This CDR3 has 11 amino acids. The germline gives CDR1 MDHEN, CDR2 SYDVKM. The CDR3 reads CASITVTEAFF. CDR3 bases: TGTGCCAGCATCACAGTTACTGAAGCTTTCTTT.

This clonotype was detected many times. The gene calls are TRBV27 and TRBJ1-6, with 8 bases matching TRBD1. The germline V gene encodes CDR1 MNHEY and CDR2 SMNVEV (reference sequence). V shed 6 bases and J 3 bases; nucleotides not matched to a gene: 4. The CDR3 runs to 15 residues. The CDR3 region is CASSRTGFYNSPLHF. The DNA for the CDR3 is TGTGCCAGCAGCCGGACAGGGTTCTATAATTCACCCCTCCACTTT.

There are many counts of this clonotype. This chain connects TRBV11-2 to TRBJ1-5; D is unresolved. The V end lost 5 bases, the J end lost 0 bases, and 14 bases lay between the germline ends. CDR1 and CDR2 (germline): SGHAT, FQNNGV. This CDR3 region has 16 residues. CDR3 in DNA: TGTGCCAGCAGCCCCCCCACGGCCAATAGCAATCAGCCCCAGCATTTT. It yields the protein CASSPPTANSNQPQHF.

Ten or more counts support this clonotype. This rearrangement joins TRBV25-1 to TRBJ1-1; D perhaps matches TRBD1 (6 bases). The germline gives CDR1 MGHDK, CDR2 SYGVNS. The CDR3 consists of 13 residues. With 4 bases removed from V and 5 bases from J, the gap between germline ends came to 11 bases. The CDR3 region has the DNA TGTGCCAGCAGTGGTACGAGGGGGACTGAAGCTTTCTTT. Translating it yields CASSGTRGTEAFF.

At least ten counts were recorded for this clonotype. V gene TRBV6-5 combines with J gene TRBJ1-1; D not resolved. The V end was cut by 7 bases, the J end by 3 bases, with 21 bases between. The CDR3 totals 16 residues. Germline V gives CDR1 MNHEY, CDR2 SVGAGI. The CDR3 here is CASTFRGAPPYTEAFF. The CDR3 DNA is TGTGCCAGCACCTTTCGCGGCGCCCCTCCCTACACTGAAGCTTTCTTT.